Shown below are 27 T cell receptor beta chains from a single sample sequenced in a study of blood T cell repertoires in COVID-19. Repertoires were generated with immunoSEQ multiplex PCR, while TCRdb's copy carries only in-frame clones and drops some. Of approximately 280,000 clones listed, about 90% are singletons. Material for sequencing was peripheral blood. Receptors originate from a woman aged 25 to 39 who had recovered from COVID-19.

This clone was seen more than once but under ten times. This rearrangement joins TRBV28 to TRBJ1-1, with D possibly matching TRBD1 (5 bases). The CDR3 runs 12 residues. The germline CDR1 and CDR2 sequences are MDHEN and SYDVKM. V lost 3 bases and J 7 bases, leaving 9 bases between the germline ends. CDR3 in DNA: TGTGCCAGCAGTTTCCAGGGTGGTGAAGCTTTCTTT. It yields the protein CASSFQGGEAFF.

The chain couples TRBV11-2 to TRBJ2-5; TRBD1 matches at 8 bases. V was clipped by 0 bases and J by 5 bases; unmatched bases: 8. CDR3 length: 16 residues. CDR1 is SGHAT, CDR2 FQNNGV, per germline. The chain's CDR3 is CASSLDVSGGTETQYF. CDR3 DNA sequence: TGTGCCAGCAGCTTAGACGTGTCAGGGGGCACGGAGACCCAGTACTTC.

The chain carries TRBV21-1 and TRBJ1-1. TRBV21-1 is deemed a pseudogene. The CDR3 sequence is 13 residues long. The CDR3 region has the DNA TGTGCCAGCAGCGGAGGGGCGGACACTGAAGCTTTCTTT. It specifies CASSGGADTEAFF.

The CDR3 coding sequence is TGCAGTGCTAACAGCCTCTATGGCTACACCTTC. This encodes CSANSLYGYTF. V gene TRBV20-1 combines with J gene TRBJ1-2; D gene uncertain. Trimming cost V 4 bases and J 4 bases, with 7 bases left between them. The CDR3 is 11 residues long. Germline CDR1 is DFQATT and CDR2 is SNEGSKA (reference sequence).

The rearrangement links TRBV5-6 to TRBJ2-7; D is undetermined. The CDR3 has 14 amino acids. Trimming shortened V by 1 base and J by 1 base, and 9 bases separated the two germline ends. Looked up from germline, CDR1 is SGHDT and CDR2 is YYEEEE. The CDR3 loop is CASSLPRRSYEQYF. CDR3 sequence (DNA): TGTGCCAGCAGCTTGCCCAGGCGATCCTACGAGCAGTACTTC.

This chain connects TRBV28 to TRBJ1-3, with 8 positions matching TRBD1. V was pared by 3 bases and J by 10 bases, with 5 bases of the junction left unmatched. This CDR3 comprises 13 residues. The germline V gene has CDR1 MDHEN and CDR2 SYDVKM. CDR3: CASSFRTGMTIYF. CDR3 DNA sequence: TGTGCCAGCAGTTTTCGGACAGGGATGACCATATATTTT.

V usage is TRBV5-5 and J usage is TRBJ1-4, with 9 bases aligning to TRBD1. Germline assignment: CDR1 SGHKS and CDR2 YYEKEE (reference sequence). V trimming: 3 bases; J trimming: 8 bases; junction bases outside the gene matches: 8. This CDR3 comprises 15 residues. As DNA, the CDR3 is TGTGCCAGCAGCTACGGGACAGGGAACGGAGAAAAACTGTTTTTT. It codes for CASSYGTGNGEKLFF.

In this sample, this clone turned up a few times. In DNA form, the CDR3 reads TGTGCCAGCTCCCGGGACAGGGGTCGGTACGAGCAGTACTTC. Its translation: CASSRDRGRYEQYF. V usage is TRBV18 and J usage is TRBJ2-7, with 10 bases that match TRBD1. The germline V gene has CDR1 KGHSH and CDR2 LQKENI. J lost 4 bases, V lost 6 bases, and 6 bases had no gene match. The CDR3 covers 14 residues.

Turning to this clone: The same CDR3 also results from other DNA sequences found in this sample. This chain joins TRBV29-1 and TRBJ1-1; 7 bases are shared with TRBD1. Per germline, CDR1 SQVTM and CDR2 ANQGSEA. V trimming: 6 bases; J trimming: 1 base; junction bases outside the gene matches: 2. This CDR3 is 12 amino acids long. Here the CDR3 DNA reads TGCAGCGTAAACAGGGGGAACACTGAAGCTTTCTTT. It encodes CSVNRGNTEAFF. The full variable domain, its missing parts supplied by reference TRBV29-1 and TRBJ1-1, is SAVISQKPSRDICQRGTSLTIQCQVDSQVTMMFWYRQQPGQSLTLIATANQGSEATYESGFVIDKFPISRPNLTFSTLTVSNMSPEDSSIYLCSVNRGNTEAFFGQGTRLTVV.

This sequence joins TRBV28 and TRBJ1-1; 8 bases are a match to TRBD1. Germline CDR1 and CDR2: MDHEN and SYDVKM. The J segment lost 4 bases and the V segment lost 6 bases, leaving 4 bases of the junction unmatched. This CDR3 is 13 amino acids long. CDR3 residues: CASRRQGSTEAFF. DNA of the CDR3: TGTGCCAGCAGACGACAGGGGTCCACTGAAGCTTTCTTT.

This clone was picked up one time. The V gene is TRBV6-1, the J gene TRBJ1-4; D uncertain. The CDR3 is 12 residues long. Trimming pared 8 bases from V and 5 bases from J, leaving 9 bases between. From germline, CDR1 is MNHNS and CDR2 SASEGT. The CDR3 bases are TGTGCCAGCCATTCCGAGAATGAAAAACTGTTTTTT. Amino acid sequence: CASHSENEKLFF.

This rearrangement joins TRBV6-4 to TRBJ2-1, with 7 bases identical to TRBD1. The CDR3 sequence is 13 residues long. V shed 6 bases, J shed 5 bases, and the junction held 4 bases outside the gene matches. The germline V gene encodes CDR1 MRHNA and CDR2 SNTAGT. The CDR3: CASSPGTDNEQFF. CDR3 DNA sequence: TGTGCCAGCAGCCCCGGGACAGACAATGAGCAGTTCTTC.

The rearrangement joins TRBV11-2 to TRBJ1-1, with 7 bases lining up with TRBD1. This CDR3 is built from 16 residues. J lost 5 bases, V lost 4 bases, and 13 bases had no gene match. The germline CDR1 and CDR2 sequences are SGHAT and FQNNGV. CDR3 residues: CASSSASSGGRTEAFF. The CDR3 nucleotides read TGTGCCAGCAGCTCGGCCTCTTCAGGGGGTCGGACTGAAGCTTTCTTT.

This rearrangement joins TRBV30 to TRBJ1-1; D is undetermined. This CDR3 is 14 amino acids long. Trimming left V 0 bases short and J 0 bases short, with 8 bases between. The germline V gene encodes CDR1 GTSNPN and CDR2 SVGIG (reference sequence). CDR3 nucleotides: TGTGCCTGGAGTGTAGCGCAGCTGAACACTGAAGCTTTCTTT. Its protein product is CAWSVAQLNTEAFF.

This clone was seen a handful of times. The chain combines TRBV19 with TRBJ2-7, with 12 nucleotides matching TRBD1. CDR1 is LNHDA, CDR2 SQIVND, per germline (reference sequence). CDR3 size: 14 residues. V shed 5 bases, J shed 7 bases, and the junction held 6 bases outside the gene matches. The CDR3 here is CASSSGTGGWEQYF. Here the CDR3 DNA reads TGTGCCAGTAGTTCCGGGACAGGGGGCTGGGAGCAGTACTTC.

The chain is built from TRBV19 and TRBJ2-1; D is perhaps TRBD2 (6 bases). Germline CDR1 and CDR2: LNHDA and SQIVND (reference sequence). With 1 base removed from V and 4 bases from J, the gap between germline ends came to 11 bases. The CDR3 runs 15 residues. The CDR3 DNA sequence: TGTGCCAGTAGTATAGTCGGGACTCCGTACAATGAGCAGTTCTTC. This translates into CASSIVGTPYNEQFF.

The V call is TRBV5-6, the J call TRBJ2-7, with TRBD1 as a possible D gene (6 bases). The CDR3 runs to 16 residues. Trimming cost V 4 bases and J 2 bases, with 19 bases left between them. Germline lookup yields CDR1 SGHDT and CDR2 YYEEEE. The DNA of the CDR3 is TGTGCCAGCAGCCGAATCGACAGGCGTTTGACCTACGAGCAGTACTTC. Protein sequence: CASSRIDRRLTYEQYF. Combining the CDR3 with reference TRBV5-6 and TRBJ2-7 gives the whole variable domain DAGVTQSPTHLIKTRGQQVTLRCSPKSGHDTVSWYQQALGQGPQFIFQYYEEEERQRGNFPDRFSGHQFPNYSSELNVNALLLGDSALYLCASSRIDRRLTYEQYFGPGTRLTVT.

This clone was counted once. The chain combines TRBV2 with TRBJ2-7; TRBD2 matches at 13 bases. The germline CDR1 and CDR2 sequences are SNHLY and FYNNEI. This CDR3 contains 14 residues. The junction had 4 bases not matched to a gene; V was cut back by 5 bases and J by 6 bases. CDR3 amino acids: CASSRLAGGREQYF. The CDR3 DNA is TGTGCCAGCAGTCGACTAGCGGGAGGTCGCGAGCAGTACTTC.

For the CDR3, the DNA is TGTGCCAGCAAAAGGGGGCCTAGCTTCGACGAGCAGTACTTC. It is translated as CASKRGPSFDEQYF. The rearrangement uses TRBV6-5 and TRBJ2-7, with TRBD1 identical over 7 bases. The CDR3 spans 14 residues. Looked up from germline, CDR1 is MNHEY and CDR2 is SVGAGI. The V and J ends lost 7 bases and 5 bases, in that order; junction bases with no gene match: 11.

This clone was observed a single time. The V call is TRBV7-2, the J call TRBJ2-7; 8 bases fit TRBD2. The ends lost 7 bases at V and 3 bases at J; junction bases unmatched: 11. Germline V CDR1 and CDR2: SGHTA, FQGNSA. This CDR3 region has 15 residues. In DNA, the CDR3 is TGTGCCAGCACCCCAAGCACGGGGGGGAACTACGAGCAGTACTTC. Amino acid sequence: CASTPSTGGNYEQYF.

The genes are TRBV23-1 and TRBJ2-1; a weak D match, TRBD2 (6 bases). TRBV23-1 carries the ORF label, with uncertain function. The V end was cut by 6 bases, the J end by 9 bases, with 15 bases between. The CDR3 runs to 13 residues. The CDR3 protein is CASRGGIVSEQFF. The CDR3 DNA follows: TGCGCCAGCAGGGGGGGAATTGTTAGTGAGCAGTTCTTC.

The CDR3 sequence is CASSLRTGNEKLFF. The CDR3 coding sequence is TGTGCCAGCAGCCTACGGACAGGGAATGAAAAACTGTTTTTT. The rearrangement joins TRBV5-6 to TRBJ1-4; TRBD1 aligns across 8 bases. The CDR3 loop spans 14 amino acids. Trimming cost V 4 bases and J 5 bases; bases outside gene matches: 4. CDR1 and CDR2 from the germline V gene are SGHDT and YYEEEE.

The rearrangement links TRBV30 to TRBJ2-7; TRBD2 matches 9 bases. Unmatched junction bases numbered 3, after V lost 0 bases and J lost 3 bases. This CDR3 has 14 amino acids. The germline V gene has CDR1 GTSNPN and CDR2 SVGIG (reference sequence). The CDR3, as DNA: TGTGCCTGGAGTGTAGAGACTAGCGGCTACGAGCAGTACTTC. It specifies CAWSVETSGYEQYF.

This chain uses TRBV3-1 (or the pseudogene TRBV3-2) with TRBJ1-2; unclear D gene. The germline V and J ends were trimmed by 0 bases and 0 bases, with 11 bases remaining between them. This CDR3 is 16 amino acids long. The germline CDR1 and CDR2 sequences are LGHDT and YNNKEL (reference sequence). CDR3 bases: TGTGCCAGCAGCCAAGACTTAACGGTGGCTAACTATGGCTACACCTTC. Residues: CASSQDLTVANYGYTF.

This CDR3 is CASTPDILATNEKLFF. In DNA, the CDR3 is TGTGCCAGCACTCCGGACATACTTGCAACTAATGAAAAACTGTTTTTT. This chain connects TRBV6-6 to TRBJ1-4; a weak D match, TRBD1 (5 bases). Germline V gene data show CDR1 as MNHNY and CDR2 as SVGAGI (reference sequence). This CDR3 spans 16 amino acids. With 7 bases removed from V and 0 bases from J, the gap between germline ends came to 15 bases.

The chain links TRBV7-9 to TRBJ2-1; 12 bases are a match to TRBD1. Unmatched junction bases numbered 14, after V lost 5 bases and J lost 9 bases. Germline loops: CDR1 SEHNR, CDR2 FQNEAQ (reference sequence). This CDR3 is 17 amino acids long. The CDR3 DNA reads as TGTGCCAGCAGCAAAATGAGCGGGACAGGGGGCGCGGGTGAGCAGTTCTTC. Protein product: CASSKMSGTGGAGEQFF. Full variable domain (outside the CDR3, taken from reference TRBV7-9 and TRBJ2-1): DTGVSQNPRHKITKRGQNVTFRCDPISEHNRLYWYRQTLGQGPEFLTYFQNEAQLEKSRLLSDRFSAERPKGSFSTLEIQRTEQGDSAMYLCASSKMSGTGGAGEQFFGPGTRLTVL.

Turning to this clone: Other DNA sequences in this sample translate to the same CDR3. The chain employs TRBV7-9 and TRBJ1-1; D uncertain. This CDR3 comprises 13 residues. Germline-derived CDR1 and CDR2 are SEHNR and FQNEAQ (reference sequence). Trimming shortened V by 5 bases and J by 1 base, and 8 bases separated the two germline ends. Here the CDR3 DNA reads TGTGCCAGCAGCCCTCCAGGGAACACTGAAGCTTTCTTT. Protein product: CASSPPGNTEAFF.